These T cell receptor beta chains were read from a single sample in a study of T cell changes during pregnancy in multiple sclerosis. Clones were sequenced by immunoSEQ multiplex PCR, and TCRdb holds only the in-frame ones, with some missing. The sample lists 35,000 to 50,000 clones; just over 90% were seen once. Sequencing used PBMCs (not recorded whether the cells were cultured). The receptors here all came from a female donor with multiple sclerosis, enrolled in a pregnancy study. Both conserved end residues are part of each CDR3. The D gene is left open where the match is weak. For some rows the clone size is stated as once, few or many, or as a class when expanded; others skip it.

j_call: TRBJ2-7; clone_size: NA; d_call: TRBD2; v_call: TRBV6-6; cdr3_aa: CASNRAMGAGDDEQYF; cdr3_nt: TGTGCCAGCAATAGGGCCATGGGAGCGGGAGACGACGAGCAGTACTTC
j_call: TRBJ2-7; clone_size: NA; d_call: NA; v_call: TRBV2; cdr3_aa: CASSRSLWDYEQYF; cdr3_nt: TGTGCCAGCAGTAGGAGCCTGTGGGACTACGAGCAGTACTTC
j_call: TRBJ2-1; clone_size: NA; d_call: TRBD2; v_call: TRBV7-2; cdr3_aa: CASSASGLADYNEQFF; cdr3_nt: TGTGCCAGCAGCGCTTCGGGACTAGCAGACTACAATGAGCAGTTCTTC
j_call: TRBJ2-7; clone_size: NA; d_call: TRBD2; v_call: TRBV13; cdr3_aa: CASSLWLAGAHEQYF; cdr3_nt: TGTGCCAGCAGCTTATGGCTAGCGGGAGCCCACGAGCAGTACTTC
j_call: TRBJ2-7; clone_size: NA; d_call: TRBD1; v_call: TRBV5-1; cdr3_aa: CASSPSGTGGHEQYF; cdr3_nt: TGCGCCAGCAGCCCCTCCGGGACAGGGGGCCACGAGCAGTACTTC
j_call: TRBJ1-2; clone_size: NA; d_call: NA; v_call: TRBV7-9; cdr3_aa: CASSLDVGLNYGYTF; cdr3_nt: TGTGCCAGCAGCTTAGATGTGGGGCTCAACTATGGCTACACCTTC
j_call: TRBJ1-3; clone_size: NA; d_call: TRBD1; v_call: TRBV5-5; cdr3_aa: CASSRRTGGNYGNTIYF; cdr3_nt: TGTGCCAGCAGCCGTAGGACAGGGGGCAATTATGGAAACACCATATATTTT
j_call: TRBJ2-1; clone_size: NA; d_call: NA; v_call: TRBV5-1; cdr3_aa: CASSPLGGASYNEQFF; cdr3_nt: TGCGCCAGCAGCCCCCTGGGGGGTGCCTCCTACAATGAGCAGTTCTTC
j_call: TRBJ2-1; clone_size: NA; d_call: NA; v_call: TRBV21-1; cdr3_aa: CASRGSGRAYYNEQFF; cdr3_nt: TGTGCCAGCAGAGGTAGCGGGAGGGCCTACTACAATGAGCAGTTCTTC
j_call: TRBJ2-7; clone_size: NA; d_call: TRBD2; v_call: TRBV6-6; cdr3_aa: CASSYSLADSYEQYF; cdr3_nt: TGTGCCAGCAGTTACTCCCTAGCGGATAGCTACGAGCAGTACTTC
j_call: TRBJ2-1; clone_size: NA; d_call: TRBD1; v_call: TRBV28; cdr3_aa: CASSSVGTAYNEQFF; cdr3_nt: TGTGCCAGCAGTTCGGTCGGGACAGCTTACAATGAGCAGTTCTTC
j_call: TRBJ1-3; clone_size: NA; d_call: NA; v_call: TRBV6-5; cdr3_aa: CASRQQAGNTIYF; cdr3_nt: TGTGCCAGCAGGCAGCAGGCTGGAAACACCATATATTTT
j_call: TRBJ1-2; clone_size: NA; d_call: NA; v_call: TRBV27; cdr3_aa: CASSYSQGDGYTF; cdr3_nt: TGTGCCAGCAGTTATTCGCAGGGCGATGGCTACACCTTC
j_call: TRBJ2-7; clone_size: NA; d_call: TRBD2; v_call: TRBV4-1; cdr3_aa: CASSPLPAGGGYEQYF; cdr3_nt: TGCGCCAGCAGCCCCCTCCCCGCGGGAGGAGGGTACGAGCAGTACTTC
j_call: TRBJ2-7; clone_size: NA; d_call: TRBD2; v_call: TRBV18; cdr3_aa: CASSEGLAGGYEQYF; cdr3_nt: TGTGCCAGCTCAGAGGGACTAGCGGGAGGATACGAGCAGTACTTC
j_call: TRBJ2-5; clone_size: once; d_call: NA; v_call: TRBV7-2; cdr3_aa: CASSPVQETQYF; cdr3_nt: TGTGCCAGCAGTCCGGTCCAAGAGACCCAGTACTTC
j_call: TRBJ1-1; clone_size: NA; d_call: NA; v_call: TRBV13; cdr3_aa: CASSLGKGVATEAFF; cdr3_nt: TGTGCCAGCAGCTTAGGCAAAGGGGTGGCCACTGAAGCTTTCTTT
j_call: TRBJ2-7; clone_size: NA; d_call: NA; v_call: TRBV9; cdr3_aa: CASSVGLDYEQYF; cdr3_nt: TGTGCCAGCAGCGTGGGCTTAGACTACGAGCAGTACTTC
j_call: TRBJ1-2; clone_size: NA; d_call: TRBD1; v_call: TRBV28; cdr3_aa: CASSFGTGGDYGYTF; cdr3_nt: TGTGCCAGCAGTTTCGGGACAGGGGGCGACTATGGCTACACCTTC
j_call: TRBJ2-5; clone_size: NA; d_call: TRBD2; v_call: TRBV7-7; cdr3_aa: CASSLAAGDRETQYF; cdr3_nt: TGTGCTAGCAGCTTAGCAGCGGGGGACCGAGAGACCCAGTACTTC
j_call: TRBJ2-7; clone_size: once; d_call: NA; v_call: TRBV18; cdr3_aa: CASSPYDGKSSYEQYF; cdr3_nt: TGTGCCAGCTCACCATACGACGGGAAAAGCTCCTACGAGCAGTACTTC
j_call: TRBJ1-4; clone_size: NA; d_call: TRBD1; v_call: TRBV5-1; cdr3_aa: CASSFTGAGEKLFF; cdr3_nt: TGCGCCAGCAGCTTTACAGGGGCCGGGGAAAAACTGTTTTTT
j_call: TRBJ1-5; clone_size: once; d_call: TRBD1; v_call: TRBV18; cdr3_aa: CASSPSDRANQPQHF; cdr3_nt: TGTGCCAGCTCACCCTCGGACAGGGCCAATCAGCCCCAGCATTTT
j_call: TRBJ2-7; clone_size: NA; d_call: NA; v_call: TRBV27; cdr3_aa: CASKKVGANAYEQYF; cdr3_nt: TGTGCCAGCAAAAAAGTAGGAGCCAACGCCTACGAGCAGTACTTC
j_call: TRBJ2-2; clone_size: NA; d_call: NA; v_call: TRBV5-4; cdr3_aa: CASRPYTGELFF; cdr3_nt: TGTGCCAGCAGACCATACACCGGGGAGCTGTTTTTT
j_call: TRBJ1-1; clone_size: NA; d_call: NA; v_call: TRBV11-2; cdr3_aa: CASSLNLENTEAFF; cdr3_nt: TGTGCCAGCAGCTTAAATTTGGAGAACACTGAAGCTTTCTTT
j_call: TRBJ1-5; clone_size: once; d_call: NA; v_call: TRBV19; cdr3_aa: CASSIPGQPQHF; cdr3_nt: TGTGCCAGTAGTATTCCTGGGCAGCCCCAGCATTTT
j_call: TRBJ2-5; clone_size: NA; d_call: NA; v_call: TRBV29-1; cdr3_aa: CGGLEQETQYF; cdr3_nt: TGTGGGGGCCTAGAACAAGAGACCCAGTACTTC
j_call: TRBJ1-1; clone_size: NA; d_call: TRBD1; v_call: TRBV28; cdr3_aa: CASSGDRVRNTEAFF; cdr3_nt: TGTGCCAGCAGTGGCGACAGGGTCCGGAACACTGAAGCTTTCTTT
j_call: TRBJ2-1; clone_size: NA; d_call: NA; v_call: TRBV27; cdr3_aa: CASSVGIGSEQFF; cdr3_nt: TGTGCCAGCAGTGTCGGGATAGGTAGTGAGCAGTTCTTC
j_call: TRBJ2-2; clone_size: NA; d_call: NA; v_call: TRBV19; cdr3_aa: CASSMQGNTGELFF; cdr3_nt: TGTGCCAGTAGTATGCAGGGGAACACCGGGGAGCTGTTTTTT
j_call: TRBJ2-2; clone_size: NA; d_call: NA; v_call: TRBV7-9; cdr3_aa: CASSLRGGRKLFF; cdr3_nt: TGTGCCAGCAGCTTAAGGGGCGGCCGTAAGCTGTTTTTT
j_call: TRBJ2-5; clone_size: NA; d_call: NA; v_call: TRBV7-9; cdr3_aa: CASSPVKGVNGETQYF; cdr3_nt: TGTGCCAGCAGCCCTGTAAAAGGGGTAAATGGGGAGACCCAGTACTTC
j_call: TRBJ1-2; clone_size: NA; d_call: NA; v_call: TRBV13; cdr3_aa: CASRSQGVYGYTF; cdr3_nt: TGTGCCAGCAGGTCACAGGGAGTCTACGGCTACACCTTC
j_call: TRBJ1-1; clone_size: NA; d_call: NA; v_call: TRBV29-1; cdr3_aa: CSARQDLNTEAFF; cdr3_nt: TGCAGCGCTCGACAGGACTTGAACACTGAAGCTTTCTTT
j_call: TRBJ2-7; clone_size: NA; d_call: NA; v_call: TRBV2; cdr3_aa: CASSNLATAYEQYF; cdr3_nt: TGTGCCAGCAGTAACTTAGCCACCGCCTACGAGCAGTACTTC
j_call: TRBJ1-5; clone_size: few; d_call: TRBD1; v_call: TRBV6-5; cdr3_aa: CASSLQGAGNQPQHF; cdr3_nt: TGTGCCAGCAGCCTCCAGGGGGCTGGGAATCAGCCCCAGCATTTT
j_call: TRBJ2-5; clone_size: NA; d_call: NA; v_call: TRBV25-1; cdr3_aa: CASSDYDEGFWETQYF; cdr3_nt: TGTGCCAGCAGTGACTATGATGAGGGGTTCTGGGAGACCCAGTACTTC
j_call: TRBJ2-5; clone_size: NA; d_call: NA; v_call: TRBV25-1; cdr3_aa: CASSGPQETQYF; cdr3_nt: TGTGCCAGCAGTGGACCCCAAGAGACCCAGTACTTC
j_call: TRBJ2-3; clone_size: NA; d_call: NA; v_call: TRBV11-2; cdr3_aa: CASRPRQYTDTQYF; cdr3_nt: TGTGCCAGCAGACCTCGACAGTACACAGATACGCAGTATTTT
j_call: TRBJ1-5; clone_size: few; d_call: TRBD1; v_call: TRBV27; cdr3_aa: CASSSWTGGEGMPQHF; cdr3_nt: TGTGCCAGCAGTTCATGGACAGGGGGCGAGGGTATGCCCCAGCATTTT
j_call: TRBJ1-5; clone_size: NA; d_call: TRBD1; v_call: TRBV6-6; cdr3_aa: CASSYGRGRNQPQHF; cdr3_nt: TGTGCCAGCAGTTACGGCAGGGGGCGGAATCAGCCCCAGCATTTT
j_call: TRBJ2-5; clone_size: NA; d_call: TRBD2; v_call: TRBV4-2; cdr3_aa: CASSRGTSGRIQETQYF; cdr3_nt: TGTGCCAGCAGCCGAGGCACTAGCGGGAGGATCCAAGAGACCCAGTACTTC
j_call: TRBJ2-5; clone_size: NA; d_call: NA; v_call: TRBV6-1; cdr3_aa: CASSTVETQYF; cdr3_nt: TGTGCCAGCAGCACCGTAGAGACCCAGTACTTC
j_call: TRBJ1-1; clone_size: NA; d_call: NA; v_call: TRBV2; cdr3_aa: CASSEREAGNTEAFF; cdr3_nt: TGTGCCAGCAGTGAGCGTGAGGCGGGGAACACTGAAGCTTTCTTT
j_call: TRBJ1-5; clone_size: NA; d_call: NA; v_call: TRBV19; cdr3_aa: CASSVMGNQPQHF; cdr3_nt: TGTGCCAGTAGTGTGATGGGCAATCAGCCCCAGCATTTT
j_call: TRBJ2-1; clone_size: NA; d_call: NA; v_call: TRBV19; cdr3_aa: CASSIGQRYNEQFF; cdr3_nt: TGTGCCAGTAGTATTGGGCAGCGGTACAATGAGCAGTTCTTC
j_call: TRBJ1-5; clone_size: NA; d_call: TRBD1; v_call: TRBV2; cdr3_aa: CASSEKGTARENSNQPQHF; cdr3_nt: TGTGCCAGCAGTGAAAAAGGGACAGCTAGAGAGAATAGCAATCAGCCCCAGCATTTT
j_call: TRBJ1-1; clone_size: NA; d_call: NA; v_call: TRBV13; cdr3_aa: CASSLGFRQFTEAFF; cdr3_nt: TGTGCCAGCAGCTTAGGCTTTAGACAGTTCACTGAAGCTTTCTTT
j_call: TRBJ2-5; clone_size: NA; d_call: NA; v_call: TRBV21-1; cdr3_aa: CASSNDIAGQETQYF; cdr3_nt: TGTGCCAGCAGCAATGATATAGCAGGGCAAGAGACCCAGTACTTC
j_call: TRBJ1-1; clone_size: NA; d_call: NA; v_call: TRBV13; cdr3_aa: CASSFPGGTEAFF; cdr3_nt: TGTGCCAGCAGCTTCCCAGGAGGCACTGAAGCTTTCTTT
j_call: TRBJ1-2; clone_size: few; d_call: TRBD1; v_call: TRBV5-1; cdr3_aa: CASSLEGQVYGYTF; cdr3_nt: TGCGCCAGCAGCTTGGAGGGACAGGTCTATGGCTACACCTTC
j_call: TRBJ1-1; clone_size: NA; d_call: NA; v_call: TRBV13; cdr3_aa: CASSRAGHEAFF; cdr3_nt: TGTGCCAGCAGCCGAGCGGGACATGAAGCTTTCTTT
j_call: TRBJ2-1; clone_size: NA; d_call: NA; v_call: TRBV30; cdr3_aa: CAWMGAHEQFF; cdr3_nt: TGTGCCTGGATGGGGGCTCATGAGCAGTTCTTC
j_call: TRBJ2-1; clone_size: NA; d_call: NA; v_call: TRBV2; cdr3_aa: CASSVQESGYNEQFF; cdr3_nt: TGTGCCAGCAGTGTCCAGGAGTCAGGGTACAATGAGCAGTTCTTC
j_call: TRBJ1-2; clone_size: NA; d_call: NA; v_call: TRBV5-1; cdr3_aa: CASSLGGWSYTF; cdr3_nt: TGCGCCAGCAGCTTGGGGGGTTGGAGCTACACCTTC
j_call: TRBJ2-3; clone_size: NA; d_call: TRBD2; v_call: TRBV7-9; cdr3_aa: CASSFREARTDTQYF; cdr3_nt: TGTGCCAGCAGCTTCCGGGAGGCTCGCACAGATACGCAGTATTTT
j_call: TRBJ1-4; clone_size: NA; d_call: TRBD1; v_call: TRBV5-1; cdr3_aa: CASSSRTGAVGEGEKLFF; cdr3_nt: TGCGCCAGCAGCTCAAGGACAGGGGCGGTTGGTGAAGGAGAAAAACTGTTTTTT
j_call: TRBJ2-2; clone_size: NA; d_call: TRBD2; v_call: TRBV11-1; cdr3_aa: CASSLPTSGLNTGELFF; cdr3_nt: TGTGCCAGCAGCTTACCGACTAGCGGGTTAAACACCGGGGAGCTGTTTTTT
j_call: TRBJ2-5; clone_size: NA; d_call: NA; v_call: TRBV5-1; cdr3_aa: CASSLQGQETQYF; cdr3_nt: TGCGCCAGCAGCTTACAGGGACAAGAGACCCAGTACTTC